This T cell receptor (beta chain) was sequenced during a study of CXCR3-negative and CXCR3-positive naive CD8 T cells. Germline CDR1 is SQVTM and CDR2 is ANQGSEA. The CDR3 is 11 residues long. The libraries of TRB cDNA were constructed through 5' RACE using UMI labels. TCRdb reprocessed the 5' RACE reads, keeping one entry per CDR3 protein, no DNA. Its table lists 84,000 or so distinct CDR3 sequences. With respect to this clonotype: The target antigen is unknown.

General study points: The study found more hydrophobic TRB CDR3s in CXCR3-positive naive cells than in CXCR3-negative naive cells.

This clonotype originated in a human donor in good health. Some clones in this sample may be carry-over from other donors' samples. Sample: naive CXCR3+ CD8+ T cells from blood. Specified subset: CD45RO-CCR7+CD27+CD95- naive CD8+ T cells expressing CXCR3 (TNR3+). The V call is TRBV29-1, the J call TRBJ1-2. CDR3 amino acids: CSVTSHYGYTF.